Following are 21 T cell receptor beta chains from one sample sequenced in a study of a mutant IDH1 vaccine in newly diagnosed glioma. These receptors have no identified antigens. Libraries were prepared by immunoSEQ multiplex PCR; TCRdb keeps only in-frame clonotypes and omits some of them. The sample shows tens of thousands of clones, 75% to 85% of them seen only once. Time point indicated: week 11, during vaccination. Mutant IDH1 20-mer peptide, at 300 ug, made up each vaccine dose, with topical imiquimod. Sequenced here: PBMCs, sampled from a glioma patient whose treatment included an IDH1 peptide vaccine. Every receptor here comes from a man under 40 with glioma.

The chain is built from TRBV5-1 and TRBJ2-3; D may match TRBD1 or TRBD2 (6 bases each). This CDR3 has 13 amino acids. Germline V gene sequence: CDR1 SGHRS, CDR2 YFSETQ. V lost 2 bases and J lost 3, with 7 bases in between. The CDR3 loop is CASSLGGTDTQYF. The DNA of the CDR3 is TGCGCCAGCAGCTTAGGGGGGACAGATACGCAGTATTTT.

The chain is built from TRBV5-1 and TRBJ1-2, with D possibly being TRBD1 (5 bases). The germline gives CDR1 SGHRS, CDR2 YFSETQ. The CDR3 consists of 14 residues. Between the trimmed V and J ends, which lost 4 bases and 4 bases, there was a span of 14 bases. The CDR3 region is CASSPETAGYGYTF. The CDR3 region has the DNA TGCGCCAGCAGCCCCGAGACAGCGGGCTATGGCTACACCTTC.

Here the CDR3 DNA reads TGTGCCAGCAGCGTAGTGGGCTTGAACACTGAAGCTTTCTTT. This sequence encodes CASSVVGLNTEAFF. This rearrangement joins TRBV9 to TRBJ1-1; D is unresolved. The CDR3 sequence is 14 residues long. Per the germline V gene, CDR1 is SGDLS and CDR2 is YYNGEE. Trimming cost V 0 bases and J 0 bases, with 6 bases left between them.

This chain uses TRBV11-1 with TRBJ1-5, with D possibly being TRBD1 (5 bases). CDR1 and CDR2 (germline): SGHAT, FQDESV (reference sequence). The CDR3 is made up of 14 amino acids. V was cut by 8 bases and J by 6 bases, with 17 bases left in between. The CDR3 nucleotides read TGTGCCAGCTCCGCGGGGGGAGCGGGTCAGCCCCAGCATTTT. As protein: CASSAGGAGQPQHF.

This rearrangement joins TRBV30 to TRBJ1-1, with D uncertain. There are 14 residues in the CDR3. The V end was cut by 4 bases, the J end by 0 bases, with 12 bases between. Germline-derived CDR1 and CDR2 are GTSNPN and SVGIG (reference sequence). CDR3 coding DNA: TGTGCCTGGATTATTCGAATTTTGAACACTGAAGCTTTCTTT. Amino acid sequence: CAWIIRILNTEAFF.

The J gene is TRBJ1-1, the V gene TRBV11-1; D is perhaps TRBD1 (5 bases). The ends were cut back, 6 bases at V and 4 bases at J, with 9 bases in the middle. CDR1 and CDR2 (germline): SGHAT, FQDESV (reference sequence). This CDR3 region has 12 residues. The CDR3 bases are TGTGCCAGCAGTATTGGGGCCACTGAAGCTTTCTTT. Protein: CASSIGATEAFF.

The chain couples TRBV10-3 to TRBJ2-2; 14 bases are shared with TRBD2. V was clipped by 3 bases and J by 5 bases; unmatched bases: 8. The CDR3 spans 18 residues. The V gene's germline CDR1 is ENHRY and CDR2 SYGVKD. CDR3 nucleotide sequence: TGTGCCATCAGTGATCCGGGACTAGCGGGAGCAGTTACCGGGGAGCTGTTTTTT. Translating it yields CAISDPGLAGAVTGELFF.

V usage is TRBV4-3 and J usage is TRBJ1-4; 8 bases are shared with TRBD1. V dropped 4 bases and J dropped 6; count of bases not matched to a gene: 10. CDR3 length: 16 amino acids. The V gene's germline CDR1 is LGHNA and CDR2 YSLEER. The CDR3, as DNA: TGCGCCAGCAGCCGGCGTGCGGAGACAGGGGATGAAAAACTGTTTTTT. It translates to CASSRRAETGDEKLFF.

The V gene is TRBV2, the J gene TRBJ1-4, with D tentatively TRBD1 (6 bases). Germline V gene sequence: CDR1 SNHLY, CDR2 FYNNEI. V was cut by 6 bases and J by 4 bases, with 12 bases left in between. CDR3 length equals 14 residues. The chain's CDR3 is CASRLQGRNEKLFF. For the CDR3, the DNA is TGTGCCAGCAGGCTACAGGGACGTAATGAAAAACTGTTTTTT.

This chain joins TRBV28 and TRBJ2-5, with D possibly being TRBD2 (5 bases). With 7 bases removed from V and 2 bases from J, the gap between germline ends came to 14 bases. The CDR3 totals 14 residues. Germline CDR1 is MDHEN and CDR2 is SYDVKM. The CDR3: CASNQNSGQETQYF. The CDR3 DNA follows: TGTGCCAGCAACCAGAACTCGGGGCAAGAGACCCAGTACTTC.

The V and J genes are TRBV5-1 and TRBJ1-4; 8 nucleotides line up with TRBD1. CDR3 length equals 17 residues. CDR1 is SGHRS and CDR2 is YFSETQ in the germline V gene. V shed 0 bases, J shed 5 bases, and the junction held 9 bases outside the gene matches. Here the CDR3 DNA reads TGCGCCAGCAGCTTGGAGGGGACAGGATCCTCGAATGAAAAACTGTTTTTT. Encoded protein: CASSLEGTGSSNEKLFF.

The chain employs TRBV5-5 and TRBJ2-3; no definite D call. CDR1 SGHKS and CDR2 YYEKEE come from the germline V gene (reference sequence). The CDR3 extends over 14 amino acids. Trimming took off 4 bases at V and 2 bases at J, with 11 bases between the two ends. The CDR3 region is CASSPRPFTDTQYF. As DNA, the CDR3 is TGTGCCAGCAGCCCAAGGCCCTTCACAGATACGCAGTATTTT.

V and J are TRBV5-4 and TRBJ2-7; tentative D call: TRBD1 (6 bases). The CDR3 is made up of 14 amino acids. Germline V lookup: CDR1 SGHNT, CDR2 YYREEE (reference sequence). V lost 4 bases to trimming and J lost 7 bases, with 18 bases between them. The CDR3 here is CASSNINQGREQYF. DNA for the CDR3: TGTGCCAGCAGCAACATTAACCAGGGGCGGGAGCAGTACTTC.

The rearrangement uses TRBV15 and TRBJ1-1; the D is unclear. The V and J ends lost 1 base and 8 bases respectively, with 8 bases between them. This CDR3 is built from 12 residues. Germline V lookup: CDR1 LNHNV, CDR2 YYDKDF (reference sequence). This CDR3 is CATSRAGGEAFF. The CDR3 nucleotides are TGTGCCACCAGCAGAGCTGGAGGGGAAGCTTTCTTT. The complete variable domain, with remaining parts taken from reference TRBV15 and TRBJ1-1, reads DAMVIQNPRYQVTQFGKPVTLSCSQTLNHNVMYWYQQKSSQAPKLLFHYYDKDFNNEADTPDNFQSRRPNTSFCFLDIRSPGLGDTAMYLCATSRAGGEAFFGQGTRLTVV.

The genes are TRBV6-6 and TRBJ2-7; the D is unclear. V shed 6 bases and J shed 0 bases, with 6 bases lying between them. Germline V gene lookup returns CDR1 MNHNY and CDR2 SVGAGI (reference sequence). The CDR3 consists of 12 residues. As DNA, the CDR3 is TGTGCCAGCAGCTCGGGCTCCTACGAGCAGTACTTC. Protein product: CASSSGSYEQYF.

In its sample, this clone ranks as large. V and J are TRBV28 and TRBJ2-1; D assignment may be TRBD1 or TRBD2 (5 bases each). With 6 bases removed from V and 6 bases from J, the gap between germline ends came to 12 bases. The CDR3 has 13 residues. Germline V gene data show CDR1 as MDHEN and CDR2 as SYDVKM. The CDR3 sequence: CASSGTSFNEQFF. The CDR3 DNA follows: TGTGCCAGCAGCGGGACCTCTTTCAATGAGCAGTTCTTC.

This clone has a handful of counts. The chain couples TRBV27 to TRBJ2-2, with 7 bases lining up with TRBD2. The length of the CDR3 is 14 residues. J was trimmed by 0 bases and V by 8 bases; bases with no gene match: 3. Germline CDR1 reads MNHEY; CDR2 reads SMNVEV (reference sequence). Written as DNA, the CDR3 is TGTGCCAGCTTGACTAGCACGAACACCGGGGAGCTGTTTTTT. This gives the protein CASLTSTNTGELFF.

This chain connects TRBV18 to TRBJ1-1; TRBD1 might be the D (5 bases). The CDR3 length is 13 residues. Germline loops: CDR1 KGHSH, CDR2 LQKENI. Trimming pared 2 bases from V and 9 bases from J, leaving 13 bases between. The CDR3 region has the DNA TGTGCCAGCTCACCAGAGGGGCACGTGAAAGCTTTCTTT. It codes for CASSPEGHVKAFF.

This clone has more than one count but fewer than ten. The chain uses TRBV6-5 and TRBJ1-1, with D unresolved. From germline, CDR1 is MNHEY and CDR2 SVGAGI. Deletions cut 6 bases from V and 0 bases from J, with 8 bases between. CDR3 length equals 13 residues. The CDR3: CASSNPLNTEAFF. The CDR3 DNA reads TGTGCCAGCAGCAACCCCCTGAACACTGAAGCTTTCTTT.

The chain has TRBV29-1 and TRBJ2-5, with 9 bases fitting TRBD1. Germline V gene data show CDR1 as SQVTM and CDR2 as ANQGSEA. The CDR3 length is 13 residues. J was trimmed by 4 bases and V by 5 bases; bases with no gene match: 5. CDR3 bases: TGCAGCGTTAGGACAGGGGAGGGAGAGACCCAGTACTTC. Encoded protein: CSVRTGEGETQYF. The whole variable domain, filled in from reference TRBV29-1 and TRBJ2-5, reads SAVISQKPSRDICQRGTSLTIQCQVDSQVTMMFWYRQQPGQSLTLIATANQGSEATYESGFVIDKFPISRPNLTFSTLTVSNMSPEDSSIYLCSVRTGEGETQYFGPGTRLLVL.

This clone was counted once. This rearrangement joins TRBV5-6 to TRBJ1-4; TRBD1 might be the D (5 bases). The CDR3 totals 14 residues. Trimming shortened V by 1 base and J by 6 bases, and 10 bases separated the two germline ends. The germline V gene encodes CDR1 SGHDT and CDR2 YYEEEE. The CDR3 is CASSLSRGDEKLFF. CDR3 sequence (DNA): TGTGCCAGCAGCTTGTCAAGGGGCGATGAAAAACTGTTTTTT.